This TCR beta chain was found in a study of molecular identifiers for immune sequencing clone quantification. For bulk TCR libraries, previously described methods and listed TCR primers were used. A single record per CDR3 protein comes from TCRdb applying MiXCR to the PCR reads. The table includes around 480,000 distinct CDR3 sequences, over 20% detected once. Germline V gives CDR1 LGHNA, CDR2 YSLEER. Trimming pared 3 bases from V and 3 bases from J, leaving 8 bases between. There are 13 residues in the CDR3. The sequenced material came from naive CD8+ T cells from blood, with Jurkat cell RNA spiked in. This sample's subset: FACS-sorted CD8+CD4-CCR7+CD45RA+ naive T cells. This sequence originates from a human donor in good health. Some libraries in this study had Jurkat cell RNA spiked in. The chain couples TRBV4-3 to TRBJ1-1, with a weak D call TRBD1 (6 bases). CDR3 nucleotide sequence: TGCGCCAGCAGCCACAGGGGATACACTGAAGCTTTCTTT. This gives the protein CASSHRGYTEAFF.